The 7 T cell receptor beta chains given below trace back to one sample, sequenced in a study of cytomegalovirus exposure and HLA in healthy donors. Primers included in the PCR were 60 Vbeta and 13 Jbeta primers. Measured with immunoSEQ multiplex PCR; TCRdb has only the in-frame clones, and not every one. The sample carries about 130,000 clones, roughly 82% recorded once. Source material: PBMCs. The receptors here all came from a boy aged 5-17 years in good health and CMV-seronegative.

CDR3 sequence (DNA): TGTGCCAGCAGCACTACAGGGGTGCAGGGGCAGTTCTTC. It codes for CASSTTGVQGQFF. The chain has TRBV13 and TRBJ2-1; 7 nucleotides agree with TRBD1. This CDR3 is 13 amino acids long. Looked up from germline, CDR1 is PRHDT and CDR2 is FYEKMQ (reference sequence). The J segment lost 12 bases and the V segment lost 5 bases, leaving 10 bases of the junction unmatched. The full variable domain, in which reference TRBV13 and TRBJ2-1 provide the parts outside the CDR3, is AAGVIQSPRHLIKEKRETATLKCYPIPRHDTVYWYQQGPGQDPQFLISFYEKMQSDKGSIPDRFSAQQFSDYHSELNMSSLELGDSALYFCASSTTGVQGQFFGPGTRLTVL.

The chain joins TRBV27 to TRBJ1-2; no reliable D call. The V end was cut by 8 bases, the J end by 4 bases, with 8 bases between. CDR1 and CDR2 (germline): MNHEY, SMNVEV (reference sequence). CDR3 size: 11 residues. The CDR3 sequence: CASSTGYGYTF. In nucleotides, the CDR3 is TGTGCCAGCTCCACGGGCTATGGCTACACCTTC.

A remark on this clone: Other DNA sequences in the sample encode the same CDR3. The genes are TRBV5-1 and TRBJ2-7; TRBD1 matches 10 bases. The CDR3 is 14 amino acids. Germline trimming cut 0 bases from V and 6 bases from J; bases unmatched to any gene: 3. The germline gives CDR1 SGHRS, CDR2 YFSETQ. The CDR3 region is CASSLGTGGGEQYF. DNA of the CDR3: TGCGCCAGCAGCTTGGGGACAGGGGGAGGCGAGCAGTACTTC.

This chain connects TRBV2 to TRBJ1-2; D not certain. Germline assignment: CDR1 SNHLY and CDR2 FYNNEI. V was shortened by 3 bases and J by 6 bases, with 11 bases between the two germline ends. The CDR3 covers 13 residues. The CDR3: CASSDPGSDGYTF. The CDR3 nucleotides are TGTGCCAGCAGTGATCCGGGGTCCGATGGCTACACCTTC.

The rearrangement uses TRBV6-5 and TRBJ2-7, with 7 bases identical to TRBD2. The CDR3 is 13 residues long. From germline, CDR1 is MNHEY and CDR2 SVGAGI. The ends lost 5 bases at V and 2 bases at J; junction bases unmatched: 3. CDR3 sequence (DNA): TGTGCCAGCAGTGCTAGCGGAGCCTACGAGCAGTACTTC. Translation gives CASSASGAYEQYF.

The sample holds a few counts of this clone. This rearrangement joins TRBV7-9 to TRBJ2-7, with D possibly being TRBD2 (6 bases). Germline loops: CDR1 SEHNR, CDR2 FQNEAQ (reference sequence). Between the trimmed V and J ends, which lost 5 bases and 5 bases, there was a span of 16 bases. The CDR3 consists of 14 residues. The CDR3 DNA reads TGTGCCAGCAGCGGAGGGATAGTTAGCGACGAGCAGTACTTC. This encodes CASSGGIVSDEQYF.

The V call is TRBV2, the J call TRBJ2-7; 8 bases line up with TRBD2. The ends lost 10 bases at V and 3 bases at J; junction bases unmatched: 5. This CDR3 is built from 12 residues. Germline assignment: CDR1 SNHLY and CDR2 FYNNEI. The CDR3: CATRSGGYEQYF. The DNA of the CDR3 is TGTGCCACCAGGAGCGGGGGCTACGAGCAGTACTTC. The variable domain in full, with the rest retrieved from reference TRBV2 and TRBJ2-7, is EPEVTQTPSHQVTQMGQEVILRCVPISNHLYFYWYRQILGQKVEFLVSFYNNEISEKSEIFDDQFSVERPDGSNFTLKIRSTKLEDSAMYFCATRSGGYEQYFGPGTRLTVT.